This passage covers 11 T cell receptor beta chains from one sample sequenced in a study of blood T cells in healthy people across ages. PCR was performed a second time for roughly 7 to 12 cycles using a sample-barcoded 5' primer and a J-beta primer mix. MiXCR, applied by TCRdb to the 5' RACE reads, yields one record per CDR3 protein. The sample carries over 700,000 distinct CDR3 sequences, around half recorded once. What was sequenced was blood. The receptors were gathered from an elderly man in good health.

The rearrangement links TRBV2 to TRBJ1-2; D unclear. CDR1 and CDR2 from the germline V gene are SNHLY and FYNNEI. Between the trimmed V and J ends, which lost 2 bases and 6 bases, there was a span of 10 bases. CDR3 length equals 13 residues. For the CDR3, the DNA is TGTGCCAGCAGTGAATCAAGTACGGATGGCTACACCTTC. Its translation is CASSESSTDGYTF.

CDR3 region: CASSPGGVSYGYTF. In nucleotides, the CDR3 is TGTGCCAGCAGCCCAGGGGGAGTTAGTTATGGCTACACCTTC. The chain uses TRBV28 and TRBJ1-2, with TRBD1 matching over 7 bases. CDR3 length: 14 amino acids. The junction had 9 bases not matched to a gene; V was cut back by 6 bases and J by 5 bases. Germline V gives CDR1 MDHEN, CDR2 SYDVKM.

This chain uses TRBV28 with TRBJ2-5; TRBD1 matches at 7 bases. The germline V gene has CDR1 MDHEN and CDR2 SYDVKM. This CDR3 contains 13 residues. V dropped 10 bases and J dropped 0; count of bases not matched to a gene: 5. In nucleotides, the CDR3 is TGTGCCACCGTGGGACAGCACCAAGAGACCCAGTACTTC. This translates into CATVGQHQETQYF.

The genes are TRBV5-1 and TRBJ1-1; TRBD1 matches 7 bases. Germline V lookup: CDR1 SGHRS, CDR2 YFSETQ. This CDR3 is 15 amino acids long. J gave up 4 bases and V 4 bases, and 10 bases lay outside the gene matches. The CDR3 DNA sequence: TGCGCCAGCAGCCTGGAGAAGACAGGGTTCACTGAAGCTTTCTTT. Translated, it gives CASSLEKTGFTEAFF.

The chain uses TRBV7-9 and TRBJ2-7, with D maybe TRBD2 (5 bases). The CDR3 runs 14 residues. Germline values: CDR1 SEHNR, CDR2 FQNEAQ (reference sequence). V was clipped by 5 bases and J by 2 bases, with 13 bases between them. The CDR3 sequence: CASSQESGPYEQYF. The DNA of the CDR3 is TGTGCCAGCAGCCAGGAAAGCGGCCCCTACGAGCAGTACTTC.

The J gene is TRBJ2-6, the V gene TRBV29-1, with TRBD2 as a possible D gene (5 bases). CDR1 is SQVTM and CDR2 is ANQGSEA in the germline V gene. Trimming pared 6 bases from V and 2 bases from J, leaving 5 bases between. This CDR3 has 12 residues. The CDR3 DNA follows: TGCAGCGTCGGGGCTGGGGCCAACGTCCTGACTTTC. Translating gives CSVGAGANVLTF.

The J gene is TRBJ2-4, the V gene TRBV4-1, with 8 bases matching TRBD1. The J call may be faulty, since TRBJ2-7 better matches the DNA end. The CDR3 length is 14 residues. Germline CDR1 and CDR2: MGHRA and YSYEKL. The CDR3 region has the DNA TGCGCCAGCAGCCAAGAGACCACAGGGGGCGAGCAGTACTTC. Encoded protein: CASSQETTGGEQYF.

This sequence joins TRBV7-8 and TRBJ1-2; tentative D call: TRBD1 (6 bases). The V gene's germline CDR1 is SGHVS and CDR2 FQNEAQ. The CDR3 is made up of 15 amino acids. V gave up 1 base and J gave up 1 base, with 10 bases separating them. The CDR3: CASSLEPGVNYGYTF. CDR3 in DNA: TGTGCCAGCAGCTTAGAGCCAGGGGTTAACTATGGCTACACCTTC.

The chain uses TRBV20-1 and TRBJ2-1; D gene ambiguous. The CDR3 spans 14 residues. Germline CDR1 DFQATT, CDR2 SNEGSKA (reference sequence). Deletions cut 3 bases from V and 0 bases from J, with 9 bases between. CDR3 nucleotides: TGCAGTGCTAGCTCGCGGAGCTCCTACAATGAGCAGTTCTTC. Translated, it gives CSASSRSSYNEQFF.

This chain links TRBV11-2 with TRBJ2-5, with D possibly matching TRBD2 (6 bases). Germline V gives CDR1 SGHAT, CDR2 FQNNGV. This CDR3 has 16 residues. The V end lost 5 bases, the J end lost 11 bases, and 27 bases lay between the germline ends. The DNA for the CDR3 is TGTGCCAGCAGCGGGCCCTTTGCAGCGGGTATCCATGAGCAGTACTTC. Its protein is CASSGPFAAGIHEQYF.

V usage is TRBV5-1 and J usage is TRBJ1-2; the match to TRBD1 covers 8 bases. V lost 4 bases and J lost 8; bases outside the gene matches: 4. This CDR3 is built from 12 residues. Germline V gene sequence: CDR1 SGHRS, CDR2 YFSETQ. This CDR3 reads CASSVTGEGYTF. CDR3 DNA sequence: TGCGCCAGCAGCGTGACAGGGGAAGGCTACACCTTC.